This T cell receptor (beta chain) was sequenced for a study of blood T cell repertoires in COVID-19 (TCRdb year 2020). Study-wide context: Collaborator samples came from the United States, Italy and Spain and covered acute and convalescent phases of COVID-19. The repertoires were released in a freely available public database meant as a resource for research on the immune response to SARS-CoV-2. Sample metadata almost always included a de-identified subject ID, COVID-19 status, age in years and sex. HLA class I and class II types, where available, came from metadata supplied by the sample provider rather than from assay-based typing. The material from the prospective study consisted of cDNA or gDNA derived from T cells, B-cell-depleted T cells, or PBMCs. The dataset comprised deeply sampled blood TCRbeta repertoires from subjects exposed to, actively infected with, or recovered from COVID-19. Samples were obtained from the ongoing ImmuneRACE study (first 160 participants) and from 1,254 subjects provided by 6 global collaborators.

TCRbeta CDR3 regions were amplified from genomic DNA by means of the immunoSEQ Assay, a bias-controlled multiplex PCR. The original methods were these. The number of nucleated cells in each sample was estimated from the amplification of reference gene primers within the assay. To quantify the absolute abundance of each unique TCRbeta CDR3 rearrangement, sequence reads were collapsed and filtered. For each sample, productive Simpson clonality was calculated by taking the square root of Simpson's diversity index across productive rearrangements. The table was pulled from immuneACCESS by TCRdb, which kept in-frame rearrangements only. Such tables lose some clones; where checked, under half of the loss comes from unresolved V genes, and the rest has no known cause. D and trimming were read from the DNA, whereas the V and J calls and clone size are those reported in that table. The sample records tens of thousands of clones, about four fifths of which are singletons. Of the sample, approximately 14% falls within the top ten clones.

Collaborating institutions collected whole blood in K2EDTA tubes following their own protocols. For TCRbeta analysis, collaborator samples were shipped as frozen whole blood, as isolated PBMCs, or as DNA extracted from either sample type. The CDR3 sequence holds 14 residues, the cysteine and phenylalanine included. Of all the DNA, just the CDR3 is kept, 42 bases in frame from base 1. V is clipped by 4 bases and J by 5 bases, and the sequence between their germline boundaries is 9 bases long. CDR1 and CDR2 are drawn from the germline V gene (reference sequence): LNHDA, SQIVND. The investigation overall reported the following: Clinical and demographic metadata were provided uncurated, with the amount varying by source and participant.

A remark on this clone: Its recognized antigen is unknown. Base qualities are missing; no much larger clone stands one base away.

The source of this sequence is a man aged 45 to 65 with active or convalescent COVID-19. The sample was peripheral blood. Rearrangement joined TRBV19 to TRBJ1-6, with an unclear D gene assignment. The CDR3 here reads CASSRVRDNSPLHF. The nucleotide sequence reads TGTGCCAGTAGTAGGGTCCGGGATAATTCACCCCTCCACTTT.